The 32 T cell receptor beta chains reported below all come from one sample, sequenced in a study of T cells in localized non-small cell lung cancer. Here immunoSEQ multiplex PCR was the method, and the copy in TCRdb shows in-frame clones only, minus some. The sample has over 30,000 clones; around nine tenths are singletons. Here the sequenced sample was peripheral blood, taken before any cancer treatment. The receptor source for this set is a woman aged 40 to 75 with stage I lung adenocarcinoma.

The chain combines TRBV19 with TRBJ1-5; D uncertain. Germline CDR1 and CDR2: LNHDA and SQIVND (reference sequence). This CDR3 spans 17 amino acids. Trimming pared 6 bases from V and 2 bases from J, leaving 20 bases between. The CDR3 region is CASSHPRSGEGNQPQHF. CDR3 nucleotides: TGTGCCAGTAGCCATCCGAGGTCGGGAGAGGGCAATCAGCCCCAGCATTTT.

The chain recombines TRBV9 with TRBJ2-1; 8 bases match TRBD2. This CDR3 is built from 15 residues. J lost 1 base, V lost 3 bases, and 3 bases had no gene match. CDR1 and CDR2 (germline): SGDLS, YYNGEE. CDR3 sequence reads: CASSASGRSYNEQFF. In DNA, the CDR3 is TGTGCCAGCAGCGCCAGCGGGAGATCCTACAATGAGCAGTTCTTC.

This CDR3 reads CASSGRGDYTGELFF. CDR3 DNA: TGTGCCAGCAGCGGCAGGGGCGACTATACCGGGGAGCTGTTTTTT. This rearrangement joins TRBV7-2 to TRBJ2-2; weak D call: TRBD1 (6 bases). The CDR3 spans 15 residues. Germline CDR1 is SGHTA and CDR2 is FQGNSA. V was trimmed by 5 bases and J by 5 bases, leaving 15 bases between them.

This chain connects TRBV7-6 to TRBJ2-7, with D perhaps TRBD2 (5 bases). V shed 3 bases and J shed 6 bases, with 12 bases lying between them. The length of the CDR3 is 13 residues. Germline CDR1 reads SGHVS; CDR2 reads FNYEAQ. This chain's CDR3 is CASSLDPGSEQYF. In DNA, the CDR3 is TGTGCCAGCAGCTTGGACCCGGGATCCGAGCAGTACTTC.

The V call is TRBV11-1, the J call TRBJ2-1, with no clear D. The CDR3 runs 15 residues. Per the germline V gene, CDR1 is SGHAT and CDR2 is FQDESV (reference sequence). Trimming left V 5 bases short and J 4 bases short, with 15 bases between. As DNA, the CDR3 is TGTGCCAGCAGCCAAGCGACTGGGGTATACAATGAGCAGTTCTTC. Amino acids: CASSQATGVYNEQFF.

The rearrangement joins TRBV29-1 to TRBJ2-2; 10 bases match TRBD1. J gave up 6 bases and V 3 bases, and 4 bases lay outside the gene matches. The CDR3 consists of 14 residues. CDR1 is SQVTM and CDR2 is ANQGSEA in the germline V gene. CDR3 protein: CSVDEGQGSGELFF. The DNA for the CDR3 is TGCAGCGTTGACGAGGGACAGGGGTCCGGGGAGCTGTTTTTT.

Concerning this clone: At the DNA level, this CDR3 is encoded by other sequences in the same sample as well. V and J are TRBV5-1 and TRBJ2-5; a possible D gene is TRBD2 (5 bases). The CDR3 sequence is 14 residues long. Germline CDR1 SGHRS, CDR2 YFSETQ. Trimming shortened V by 0 bases and J by 2 bases, and 8 bases separated the two germline ends. CDR3 nucleotides: TGCGCCAGCAGCTTGGGGGGAGTTCAAGAGACCCAGTACTTC. It yields the protein CASSLGGVQETQYF.

V and J are TRBV28 and TRBJ2-1, with 7 bases fitting TRBD2. This CDR3 has 15 amino acids. Trimming at V came to 1 base and at J to 6 bases, leaving 6 bases not matched to a gene. In germline, CDR1 is MDHEN, CDR2 SYDVKM. The CDR3 protein is CASSLSSAGTNEQFF. The CDR3 DNA sequence: TGTGCCAGCAGTTTATCCTCAGCGGGGACCAATGAGCAGTTCTTC.

By share, this clone ranks as medium-sized. The chain carries TRBV6-1 and TRBJ1-1; a weak D match, TRBD1 (5 bases). The CDR3 extends over 15 amino acids. V was clipped by 1 base and J by 2 bases, with 11 bases between them. Germline V gives CDR1 MNHNS, CDR2 SASEGT. The CDR3 sequence: CASSEDRGKNTEAFF. The CDR3 bases are TGTGCCAGCAGTGAAGATCGGGGGAAAAACACTGAAGCTTTCTTT.

The chain joins TRBV25-1 to TRBJ2-2, with D perhaps TRBD1 (5 bases). Germline V gene lookup returns CDR1 MGHDK and CDR2 SYGVNS. The CDR3 has 14 residues. V was cut by 9 bases and J by 4 bases, with 15 bases left in between. DNA for the CDR3: TGTGCCAGTCGCCTAGGGGCAGGCACCGGGGAGCTGTTTTTT. The encoded protein is CASRLGAGTGELFF.

CDR3: CASSPLGNQPQHF. The CDR3 nucleotides read TGTGCCAGCAGCCCTCTCGGCAATCAGCCCCAGCATTTT. The chain employs TRBV7-6 and TRBJ1-5; the D is unclear. CDR3 size: 13 residues. The V and J ends lost 5 bases and 2 bases respectively, with 7 bases between them. CDR1 is SGHVS and CDR2 is FNYEAQ in the germline V gene.

The chain uses TRBV28 and TRBJ2-2; D might be TRBD1 or TRBD2, each matching 5 bases. The CDR3 runs 16 residues. Germline V gene data show CDR1 as MDHEN and CDR2 as SYDVKM. The V end lost 4 bases, the J end lost 4 bases, and 16 bases lay between the germline ends. Written as DNA, the CDR3 is TGTGCCAGCAGTTACCGGGACCCCGCGGTCACCGGGGAGCTGTTTTTT. It yields the protein CASSYRDPAVTGELFF.

The chain links TRBV28 to TRBJ2-3; the D gene is possibly TRBD2 (6 bases). CDR3 length: 14 amino acids. CDR1 is MDHEN, CDR2 SYDVKM, per germline. Trimming pared 6 bases from V and 1 base from J, leaving 11 bases between. The CDR3 loop reads CASRKRGGTDTQYF. The CDR3 bases are TGTGCCAGCAGGAAACGCGGGGGCACAGATACGCAGTATTTT.

This clone appeared a single time. The rearrangement uses TRBV2 and TRBJ2-1; TRBD2 agrees at 14 bases. Germline CDR1 and CDR2: SNHLY and FYNNEI. There are 15 residues in the CDR3. V lost 6 bases, J lost 9 bases, and 7 bases stayed unmatched. DNA for the CDR3: TGTGCCAGCAGCCGGGGACTAGCGGGAGTCGGTGAGCAGTTCTTC. Its translation: CASSRGLAGVGEQFF.

The chain couples TRBV7-3 to TRBJ2-1, with 8 bases that match TRBD2. CDR3 length: 16 residues. Trimming at V came to 5 bases and at J to 4 bases, leaving 10 bases not matched to a gene. Per the germline V gene, CDR1 is SGHTA and CDR2 is FQGTGA. The CDR3, as DNA: TGTGCCAGCAGCATTGGCCATAGCGGGGCGTACAATGAGCAGTTCTTC. Its translation is CASSIGHSGAYNEQFF.

The genes are TRBV19 and TRBJ2-3, with 10 bases that match TRBD2. The CDR3 sequence is 15 residues long. J lost 0 bases, V lost 7 bases, and 4 bases had no gene match. Germline assignment: CDR1 LNHDA and CDR2 SQIVND (reference sequence). Written as DNA, the CDR3 is TGTGCCAGTATGGGAGCGGGAGGGAGCACAGATACGCAGTATTTT. Encoded protein: CASMGAGGSTDTQYF.

A remark on this clone: Germline is not matched at one junction end, which may reflect a read error. The rearrangement uses TRBV29-1 and TRBJ2-3; 7 bases are a match to TRBD1. The CDR3 runs to 14 residues. In germline, CDR1 is SQVTM, CDR2 ANQGSEA. The chain's CDR3 is CSVTTGSTYLWPDF. The DNA of the CDR3 is TGCAGCGTAACGACAGGGAGTACCTACCTTTGGCCGGATTTT.

This chain joins TRBV6-5 and TRBJ2-7; TRBD1 agrees at 10 bases. The CDR3 spans 15 residues. V lost 2 bases, J lost 0 bases, and 1 base stayed unmatched. Germline CDR1 MNHEY, CDR2 SVGAGI. CDR3 in amino acids: CASSYRTGGSYEQYF. The DNA for the CDR3 is TGTGCCAGCAGTTACCGGACAGGGGGCTCCTACGAGCAGTACTTC.

The chain recombines TRBV9 with TRBJ2-2; TRBD2 matches 10 bases. Trimming removed 0 bases from V and 6 bases from J; junction bases left unmatched: 5. CDR1 and CDR2 from the germline V gene are SGDLS and YYNGEE. This CDR3 spans 16 amino acids. The CDR3 sequence: CASSVEASGRSGELFF. The CDR3 DNA is TGTGCCAGCAGCGTAGAGGCTAGCGGGAGATCCGGGGAGCTGTTTTTT.

The CDR3 loop is CASSLVQGAPEAFF. The CDR3 DNA reads TGTGCCAGCAGCTTAGTTCAGGGGGCCCCTGAAGCTTTCTTT. The chain has TRBV11-2 and TRBJ1-1; 8 positions agree with TRBD1. The CDR3 spans 14 residues. With V trimmed by 1 base and J by 6 bases, 4 bases remained unmatched. Germline V gene data show CDR1 as SGHAT and CDR2 as FQNNGV.

The chain uses TRBV30 and TRBJ2-5; D unclear. V was shortened by 0 bases and J by 5 bases, with 13 bases between the two germline ends. Germline lookup yields CDR1 GTSNPN and CDR2 SVGIG (reference sequence). CDR3 length equals 14 residues. CDR3 sequence: CAWSVKGQMETQYF. CDR3 DNA: TGTGCCTGGAGTGTGAAGGGCCAGATGGAGACCCAGTACTTC.

The J gene is TRBJ2-5, the V gene TRBV6-6, with D possibly TRBD1 on 6 matching bases. The CDR3 is made up of 14 amino acids. The V gene lost 6 bases and the J gene lost 1 base, with 12 bases spanning the gap. Germline lookup yields CDR1 MNHNY and CDR2 SVGAGI (reference sequence). The CDR3 nucleotides are TGTGCCAGCAGCATACCAGGGGTCCAAGAGACCCAGTACTTC. Its translation: CASSIPGVQETQYF.

The J gene is TRBJ2-2, the V gene TRBV21-1; the table gives TRBD2 as D, unverified against the DNA. TRBV21-1 counts as a pseudogene. The length of the CDR3 is 21 residues. The CDR3 sequence: CASSKGGGGEGEYWNTGELFF. The CDR3, as DNA: TGTGCCAGCAGCAAAGGGGGCGGCGGGGAGGGCGAGTACTGGAACACCGGGGAGCTGTTTTTT.

The sample holds a few counts of this clone. V gene TRBV7-9 combines with J gene TRBJ2-7; D possibly matches TRBD1 or TRBD2 (5 bases each). Trimming took 5 bases from V and 3 from J, leaving 14 bases between them. Germline CDR1 is SEHNR and CDR2 is FQNEAQ (reference sequence). The CDR3 is 14 residues long. CDR3 DNA: TGTGCCAGCAGCCTCAGGGACGTGGGCTACGAGCAGTACTTC. Translation gives CASSLRDVGYEQYF.

CDR3 sequence: CASSLGQVTYEQYF. The CDR3 DNA reads TGTGCCAGCAGCTTAGGGCAGGTAACCTACGAGCAGTACTTC. The V and J genes are TRBV11-2 and TRBJ2-7; D unresolved. In germline, CDR1 is SGHAT, CDR2 FQNNGV. V dropped 1 base and J dropped 2 bases, with 9 bases sitting between them. The CDR3 consists of 14 residues. Combining the CDR3 with reference TRBV11-2 and TRBJ2-7 gives the whole variable domain EAGVAQSPRYKIIEKRQSVAFWCNPISGHATLYWYQQILGQGPKLLIQFQNNGVVDDSQLPKDRFSAERLKGVDSTLKIQPAKLEDSAVYLCASSLGQVTYEQYFGPGTRLTVT.

The chain recombines TRBV11-3 with TRBJ2-1; D might be TRBD2 (5 bases). This CDR3 is built from 13 residues. With 5 bases removed from V and 6 bases from J, the gap between germline ends came to 11 bases. Per the germline V gene, CDR1 is SGHNT and CDR2 is YENEEA. The CDR3 bases are TGTGCCAGCAGCGAAAGGACTCCCAATGAGCAGTTCTTC. Translated: CASSERTPNEQFF.

The V call is TRBV30, the J call TRBJ1-6, with a possible D match to TRBD1 (6 bases). The CDR3 totals 14 residues. Germline V gives CDR1 GTSNPN, CDR2 SVGIG (reference sequence). Trimming removed 8 bases at V and 9 bases at J, with 20 bases between. CDR3 amino acids: CALDAKTGSSPLHF. The CDR3 DNA sequence: TGTGCCCTGGACGCCAAAACAGGGAGTTCACCCCTCCACTTT.

The chain links TRBV11-2 to TRBJ2-3, with TRBD2 matching over 11 bases. This CDR3 has 17 amino acids. Germline V gives CDR1 SGHAT, CDR2 FQNNGV. V lost 0 bases and J lost 6; bases outside the gene matches: 8. The CDR3, as DNA: TGTGCCAGCAGCTTAGATACGGGACTAGCGGAAATGGATACGCAGTATTTT. As protein: CASSLDTGLAEMDTQYF. Drawing the rest from reference TRBV11-2 and TRBJ2-3, the complete variable domain is EAGVAQSPRYKIIEKRQSVAFWCNPISGHATLYWYQQILGQGPKLLIQFQNNGVVDDSQLPKDRFSAERLKGVDSTLKIQPAKLEDSAVYLCASSLDTGLAEMDTQYFGPGTRLTVL.

This sequence joins TRBV5-4 and TRBJ1-5, with a tentative D call TRBD1 (6 bases). The CDR3 has 16 amino acids. The germline V gene encodes CDR1 SGHNT and CDR2 YYREEE (reference sequence). Trimming took off 0 bases at V and 1 base at J, with 11 bases between the two ends. The CDR3 sequence: CASSLDSRGSNQPQHF. The CDR3 coding sequence is TGTGCCAGCAGCTTGGACTCCAGGGGAAGCAATCAGCCCCAGCATTTT. The whole variable domain, filled in from reference TRBV5-4 and TRBJ1-5, reads ETGVTQSPTHLIKTRGQQVTLRCSSQSGHNTVSWYQQALGQGPQFIFQYYREEENGRGNFPPRFSGLQFPNYSSELNVNALELDDSALYLCASSLDSRGSNQPQHFGDGTRLSIL.

The chain recombines TRBV5-1 with TRBJ2-3, with 7 bases matching TRBD2. The trim removed 4 bases at V and 5 bases at J, leaving 7 bases unmatched. The CDR3 has 14 amino acids. The germline V gene encodes CDR1 SGHRS and CDR2 YFSETQ. CDR3 amino acids: CASSPGTTKDTQYF. The CDR3 DNA follows: TGCGCCAGCAGCCCTGGGACTACCAAAGATACGCAGTATTTT.

This chain links TRBV7-3 with TRBJ2-3; D ambiguous. The CDR3 runs to 12 residues. Germline loops: CDR1 SGHTA, CDR2 FQGTGA. V lost 0 bases, J lost 4 bases, and 2 bases lay in between. The chain's CDR3 is CASSLTADTQYF. In DNA form, the CDR3 reads TGTGCCAGCAGCTTAACGGCAGATACGCAGTATTTT. The full variable domain, rest sourced from reference TRBV7-3 and TRBJ2-3, is GAGVSQTPSNKVTEKGKYVELRCDPISGHTALYWYRQSLGQGPEFLIYFQGTGAADDSGLPNDRFFAVRPEGSVSTLKIQRTERGDSAVYLCASSLTADTQYFGPGTRLTVL.

Here the CDR3 reads CASSQAGVGDPYEQYF. Here the CDR3 DNA reads TGCGCCAGCAGCCAAGCCGGGGTGGGAGACCCCTACGAGCAGTACTTC. This chain links TRBV4-1 with TRBJ2-7, with D tentatively TRBD2 (5 bases). Germline-derived CDR1 and CDR2 are MGHRA and YSYEKL. V was shortened by 1 base and J by 2 bases, with 15 bases between the two germline ends. The CDR3 spans 16 residues.